This T cell receptor (beta chain) came from a study of T cells after yellow fever vaccination. Whole-study findings and limits: Within FACS-sorted repertoires, abundant clonotypes contaminating from the bulk population could be present.

TCRdb used MiXCR to reprocess the 5' RACE reads, holding one entry per CDR3 protein. The sample shows over 150,000 distinct CDR3 sequences, about 7% of them seen only once. This clonotype was seen many times. As yet, its antigen is unknown. V lost 5 bases, J lost 4 bases, and 14 bases lay in between. Germline values: CDR1 MNHEY, CDR2 SVGEGT. CDR3 length equals 15 residues. The TCR was taken from a young man who received the YFV17D yellow fever vaccine. The chain joins TRBV6-2 or TRBV6-3 to TRBJ2-2; D is unclear. The starting material was CD4+ T cells sorted from PBMCs, obtained roughly 5 days after the first yellow fever vaccination. The CDR3 DNA sequence: TGTGCCAGCAGTGTACTAAGCTACTCCACCGGGGAGCTGTTTTTT. Translated, it gives CASSVLSYSTGELFF.